Sequencing of this T cell receptor (beta chain) was carried out in a study of blood T cell repertoires in COVID-19. In the study overall: Acute-phase and convalescent COVID-19 samples originated in the United States, Italy and Spain. PBMCs, B-cell-depleted T cells, or T cells provided the cDNA or gDNA that made up the material.

Here immunoSEQ multiplex PCR was the method, and the copy in TCRdb shows in-frame clones only, minus some. The repertoire holds around 120,000 clones, with approximately 90% as singletons. CDR3 length: 16 residues. Germline CDR1 SGHRS, CDR2 YFSETQ. Losses at the gene ends were 3 bases for V and 2 bases for J; bases not matched to a gene: 8. The chain uses TRBV5-1 and TRBJ1-1; 9 bases are a match to TRBD1. Sequenced input: peripheral blood. The TCR was taken from a human donor in a cohort sampled during active COVID-19. Here the CDR3 DNA reads TGCGCCAGCAGCTGGGGGGACAGGGCGCTTAACACTGAAGCTTTCTTT. Translating it yields CASSWGDRALNTEAFF.